This T cell receptor beta chain comes out of a study of T cell responses to AZD1222 COVID-19 vaccine. Findings and caveats of the study: At 160-218 and 743-854, vaccine-associated CD4 TCRs were dominant, and they spanned spike. Rises in breadth and depth of Spike-specific TCRs came after two AZD1222 doses. Most donors were white British and more were female, and clonal diversity was possibly underestimated.

The V end was cut by 9 bases, the J end by 4 bases, with 19 bases between. There are 16 residues in the CDR3. Germline CDR1 reads SGHAT; CDR2 reads FQNNGV. Regarding this clone: Its antigen is as yet unknown.

Assay: immunoSEQ multiplex PCR; the TCRdb copy retains only in-frame clones and omits some. Of 150,000 to 200,000 clones in the sample, under 95% were seen once. Sequenced material: peripheral blood, taken 28 days after the second AZD1222 dose. The chain joins TRBV11-2 to TRBJ1-6; D remains unclear. The sequence derives from an adult who received the AZD1222 COVID-19 vaccine. CDR3 residues: CASADSSSLYNSPLHF. DNA of the CDR3: TGTGCCAGTGCAGACTCCTCCTCCCTTTATAATTCACCCCTCCACTTT. Variable domain in full (rest from reference TRBV11-2 and TRBJ1-6): EAGVAQSPRYKIIEKRQSVAFWCNPISGHATLYWYQQILGQGPKLLIQFQNNGVVDDSQLPKDRFSAERLKGVDSTLKIQPAKLEDSAVYLCASADSSSLYNSPLHFGNGTRLTVT.